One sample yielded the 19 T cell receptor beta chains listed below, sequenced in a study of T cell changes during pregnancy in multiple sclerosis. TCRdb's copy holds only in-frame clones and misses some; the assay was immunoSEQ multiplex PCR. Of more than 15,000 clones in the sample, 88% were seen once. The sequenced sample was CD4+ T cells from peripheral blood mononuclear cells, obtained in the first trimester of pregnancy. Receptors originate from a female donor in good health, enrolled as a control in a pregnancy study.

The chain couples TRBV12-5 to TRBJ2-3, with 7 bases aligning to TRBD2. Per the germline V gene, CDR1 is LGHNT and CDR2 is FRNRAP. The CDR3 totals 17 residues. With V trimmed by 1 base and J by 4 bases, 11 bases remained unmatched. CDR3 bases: TGTGCTAGTGGTTTGGGGGTTCGGCTAGCGGCGCCAGATACGCAGTATTTT. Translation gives CASGLGVRLAAPDTQYF.

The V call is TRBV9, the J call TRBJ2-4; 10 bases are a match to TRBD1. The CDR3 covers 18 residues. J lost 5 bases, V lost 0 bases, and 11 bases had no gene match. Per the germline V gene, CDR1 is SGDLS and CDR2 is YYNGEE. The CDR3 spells CASSVAEGQGPVQNIQYF. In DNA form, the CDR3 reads TGTGCCAGCAGCGTAGCTGAGGGACAGGGGCCGGTTCAAAACATTCAGTACTTC.

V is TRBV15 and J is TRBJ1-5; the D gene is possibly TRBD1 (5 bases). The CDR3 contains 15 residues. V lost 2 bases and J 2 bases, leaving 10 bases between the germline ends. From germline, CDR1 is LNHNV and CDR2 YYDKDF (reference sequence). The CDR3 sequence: CATSRPQAGNQPQHF. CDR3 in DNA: TGTGCCACCAGCAGACCACAGGCGGGCAATCAGCCCCAGCATTTT.

CDR3 protein: CSVDRRGRDTEAFF. CDR3 in DNA: TGCAGCGTTGATAGGAGGGGGCGAGACACTGAAGCTTTCTTT. The rearrangement joins TRBV29-1 to TRBJ1-1; TRBD1 agrees at 7 bases. This CDR3 comprises 14 residues. J lost 3 bases, V lost 3 bases, and 7 bases had no gene match. Germline values: CDR1 SQVTM, CDR2 ANQGSEA.

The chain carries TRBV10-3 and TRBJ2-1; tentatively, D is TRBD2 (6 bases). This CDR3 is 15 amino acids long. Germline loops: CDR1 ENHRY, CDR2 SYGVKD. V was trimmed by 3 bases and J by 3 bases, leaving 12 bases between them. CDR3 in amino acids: CAISEGNSGYNEQFF. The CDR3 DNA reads TGTGCCATCAGTGAAGGAAATAGCGGCTACAATGAGCAGTTCTTC.

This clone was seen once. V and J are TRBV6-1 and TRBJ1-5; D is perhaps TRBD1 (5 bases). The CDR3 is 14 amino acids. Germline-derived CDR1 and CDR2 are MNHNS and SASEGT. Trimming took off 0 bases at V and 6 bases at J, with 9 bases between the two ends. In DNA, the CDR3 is TGTGCCAGCAGTGAAGCAGGAGGGGTTCAGCCCCAGCATTTT. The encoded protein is CASSEAGGVQPQHF.

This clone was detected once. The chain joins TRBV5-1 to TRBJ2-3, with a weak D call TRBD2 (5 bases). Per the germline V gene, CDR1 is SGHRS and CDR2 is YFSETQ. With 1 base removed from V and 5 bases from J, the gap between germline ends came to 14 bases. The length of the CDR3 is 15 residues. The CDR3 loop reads CASSLWVDSGDTQYF. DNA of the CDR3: TGCGCCAGCAGCTTGTGGGTGGACTCGGGAGATACGCAGTATTTT.

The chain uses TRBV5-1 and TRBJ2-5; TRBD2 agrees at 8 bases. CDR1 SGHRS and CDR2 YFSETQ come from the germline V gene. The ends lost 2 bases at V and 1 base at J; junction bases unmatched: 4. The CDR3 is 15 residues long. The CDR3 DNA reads TGCGCCAGCAGCTTCACTAGCGGTCCCCAAGAGACCCAGTACTTC. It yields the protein CASSFTSGPQETQYF.

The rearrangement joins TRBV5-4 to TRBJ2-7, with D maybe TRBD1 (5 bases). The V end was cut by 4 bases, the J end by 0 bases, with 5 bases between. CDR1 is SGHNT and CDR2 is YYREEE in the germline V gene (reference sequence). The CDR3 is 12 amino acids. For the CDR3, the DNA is TGTGCCAGCAGCGGGGCCTCCTACGAGCAGTACTTC. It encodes CASSGASYEQYF. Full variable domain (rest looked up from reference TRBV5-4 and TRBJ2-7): ETGVTQSPTHLIKTRGQQVTLRCSSQSGHNTVSWYQQALGQGPQFIFQYYREEENGRGNFPPRFSGLQFPNYSSELNVNALELDDSALYLCASSGASYEQYFGPGTRLTVT.

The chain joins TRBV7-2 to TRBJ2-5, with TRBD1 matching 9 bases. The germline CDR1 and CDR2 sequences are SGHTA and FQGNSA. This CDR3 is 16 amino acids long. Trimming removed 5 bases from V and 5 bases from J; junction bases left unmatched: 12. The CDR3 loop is CASSLGIRDREETQYF. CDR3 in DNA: TGTGCCAGCAGCCTGGGCATCCGGGACAGGGAGGAGACCCAGTACTTC.

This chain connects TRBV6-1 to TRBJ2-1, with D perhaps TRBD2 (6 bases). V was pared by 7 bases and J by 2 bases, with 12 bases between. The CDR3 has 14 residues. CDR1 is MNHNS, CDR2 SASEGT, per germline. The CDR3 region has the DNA TGTGCCAGCACGGCGGGAACAACCTACAATGAGCAGTTCTTC. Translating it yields CASTAGTTYNEQFF.

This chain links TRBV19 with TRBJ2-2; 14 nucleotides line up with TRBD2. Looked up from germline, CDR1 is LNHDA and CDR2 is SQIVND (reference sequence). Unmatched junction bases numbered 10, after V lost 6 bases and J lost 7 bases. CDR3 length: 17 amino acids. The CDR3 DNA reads TGTGCCAGTAGCAAGACTAGCGGGGGGGCCGTTGGCGGGGAGCTGTTTTTT. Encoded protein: CASSKTSGGAVGGELFF.

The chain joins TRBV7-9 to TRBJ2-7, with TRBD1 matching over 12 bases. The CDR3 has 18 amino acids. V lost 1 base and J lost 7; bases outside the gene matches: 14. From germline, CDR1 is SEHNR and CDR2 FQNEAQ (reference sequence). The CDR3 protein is CASSLGAGTGGKGGEQYF. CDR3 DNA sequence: TGTGCCAGCAGCTTAGGAGCCGGGACAGGGGGCAAAGGGGGAGAGCAGTACTTC.

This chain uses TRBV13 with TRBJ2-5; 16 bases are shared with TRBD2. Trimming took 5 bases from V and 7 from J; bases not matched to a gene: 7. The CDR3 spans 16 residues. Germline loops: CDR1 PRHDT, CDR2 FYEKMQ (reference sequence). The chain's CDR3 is CASSPPGLAGGGTQYF. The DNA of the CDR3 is TGTGCCAGCAGCCCCCCGGGACTAGCGGGAGGGGGGACCCAGTACTTC. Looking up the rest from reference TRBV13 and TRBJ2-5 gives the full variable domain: AAGVIQSPRHLIKEKRETATLKCYPIPRHDTVYWYQQGPGQDPQFLISFYEKMQSDKGSIPDRFSAQQFSDYHSELNMSSLELGDSALYFCASSPPGLAGGGTQYFGPGTRLLVL.

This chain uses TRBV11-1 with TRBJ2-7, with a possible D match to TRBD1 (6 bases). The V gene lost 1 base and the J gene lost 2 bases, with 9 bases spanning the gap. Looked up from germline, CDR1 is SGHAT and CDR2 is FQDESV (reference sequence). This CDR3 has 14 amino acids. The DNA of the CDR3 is TGTGCCAGCAGCTTAGGCCAGGGGCCCTACGAGCAGTACTTC. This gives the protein CASSLGQGPYEQYF.

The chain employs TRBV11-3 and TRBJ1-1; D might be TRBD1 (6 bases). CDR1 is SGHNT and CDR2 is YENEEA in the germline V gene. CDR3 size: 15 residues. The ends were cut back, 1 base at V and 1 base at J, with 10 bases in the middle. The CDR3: CASSLAAQGNTEAFF. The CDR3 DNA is TGTGCCAGCAGCTTAGCCGCACAGGGGAACACTGAAGCTTTCTTT.

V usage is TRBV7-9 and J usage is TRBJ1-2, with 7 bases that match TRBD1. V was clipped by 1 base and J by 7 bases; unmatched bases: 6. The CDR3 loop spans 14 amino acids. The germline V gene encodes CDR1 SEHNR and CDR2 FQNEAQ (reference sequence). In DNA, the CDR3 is TGTGCCAGCAGCTTAGAGGGGGCGCCGGCTGGCTACACCTTC. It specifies CASSLEGAPAGYTF.

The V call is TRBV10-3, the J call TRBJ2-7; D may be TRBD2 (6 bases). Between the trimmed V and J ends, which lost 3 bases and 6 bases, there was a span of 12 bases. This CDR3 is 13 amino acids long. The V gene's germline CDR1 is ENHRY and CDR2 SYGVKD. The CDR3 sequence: CAISERLEPEQYF. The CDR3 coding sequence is TGTGCCATCAGTGAAAGACTAGAGCCCGAGCAGTACTTC.

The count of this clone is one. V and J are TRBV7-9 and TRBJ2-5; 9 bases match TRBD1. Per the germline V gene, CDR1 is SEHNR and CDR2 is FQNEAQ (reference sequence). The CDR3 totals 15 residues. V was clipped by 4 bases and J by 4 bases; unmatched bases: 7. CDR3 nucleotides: TGTGCCAGCAGCTGGACAGGGGCCGGCAGAGAGACCCAGTACTTC. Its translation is CASSWTGAGRETQYF.